This T cell receptor (beta chain) was sequenced in a study of T-cell memory formation after mild COVID-19. Trimming stripped 5 bases from V and 6 bases from J, with 16 bases between. CDR1 and CDR2 from the germline V gene are SEHNR and FQNEAQ (reference sequence). The CDR3 has 14 residues. MiXCR was run by TCRdb on the 5' RACE reads, yielding one entry per CDR3 protein. The data hold hundreds of thousands of distinct CDR3 sequences, with around 15% observed a single time. This receptor was taken from an adult woman who had mild COVID-19 (a few samples of this study predate the infection). Cell type and time point are not known. The source material was PBMCs or a T cell subset sorted from them (not recorded which). V gene TRBV7-9 combines with J gene TRBJ1-1; the D gene is possibly TRBD1 (5 bases). The CDR3 DNA follows: TGTGCCAGCAGCCCACCCAGGGCCGATTCTGAAGCTTTCTTT. This translates into CASSPPRADSEAFF.